The entry below gives a single T cell receptor (beta chain) sequence along with its context. Its antigen is still unknown. CDR3 length: 16 amino acids. Looked up from germline, CDR1 is MDHEN and CDR2 is SYDVKM. The V and J ends lost 3 bases and 3 bases, in that order; junction bases with no gene match: 6. This specimen comes from a study of CD8 T cells in Susac syndrome. The RNA input was roughly 0.45 to 1 ug, and it was reverse transcribed with random hexamers. TCRdb passed the immunoSEQ multiplex PCR reads through MiXCR, listing each CDR3 protein once. The top ten hold 0.15% of the sample, which has around 71,000 distinct CDR3 sequences, about 92% seen once. The study's findings and limits: As acknowledged by the study, its TCR sequencing and HLA analysis included a relatively small number of individuals.

The origin of this receptor is a human donor with Susac syndrome. The sequenced sample consisted of CD4+ T cells from PBMCs. The chain links TRBV28 to TRBJ1-4, with 8 positions matching TRBD1. The CDR3 reads CASSFLGQGANEKLFF. The CDR3 nucleotides are TGTGCCAGCAGTTTCCTCGGACAGGGAGCTAATGAAAAACTGTTTTTT.